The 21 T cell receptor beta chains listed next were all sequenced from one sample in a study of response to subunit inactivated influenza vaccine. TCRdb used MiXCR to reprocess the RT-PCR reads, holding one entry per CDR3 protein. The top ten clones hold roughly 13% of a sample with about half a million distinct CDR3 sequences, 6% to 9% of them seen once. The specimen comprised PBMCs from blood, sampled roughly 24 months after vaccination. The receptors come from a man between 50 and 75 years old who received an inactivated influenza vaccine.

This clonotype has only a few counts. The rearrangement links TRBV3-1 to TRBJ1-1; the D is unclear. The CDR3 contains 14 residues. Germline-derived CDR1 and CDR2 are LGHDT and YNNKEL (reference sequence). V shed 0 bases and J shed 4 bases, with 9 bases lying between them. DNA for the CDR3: TGTGCCAGCAGCCAAGACCCCAGTAGCACTGAAGCTTTCTTT. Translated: CASSQDPSSTEAFF. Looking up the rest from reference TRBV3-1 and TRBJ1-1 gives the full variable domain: DTAVSQTPKYLVTQMGNDKSIKCEQNLGHDTMYWYKQDSKKFLKIMFSYNNKELIINETVPNRFSPKSPDKAHLNLHINSLELGDSAVYFCASSQDPSSTEAFFGQGTRLTVV.

CDR3 DNA sequence: TGTGCCATCAGTGAGTCGAGAGGGGCTTTTGATACGCAGTATTTT. Translated, it gives CAISESRGAFDTQYF. V and J are TRBV10-3 and TRBJ2-3; D may be TRBD1 or TRBD2 (5 bases each). CDR1 is ENHRY, CDR2 SYGVKD, per germline. This CDR3 spans 15 amino acids. The V end was cut by 0 bases, the J end by 6 bases, with 13 bases between.

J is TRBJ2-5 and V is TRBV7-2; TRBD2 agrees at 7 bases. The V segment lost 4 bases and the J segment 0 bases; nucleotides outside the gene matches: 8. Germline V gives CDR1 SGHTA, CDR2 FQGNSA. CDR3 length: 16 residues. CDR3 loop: CASSYWGAGNQETQYF. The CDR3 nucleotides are TGTGCCAGCAGCTATTGGGGAGCGGGGAACCAAGAGACCCAGTACTTC.

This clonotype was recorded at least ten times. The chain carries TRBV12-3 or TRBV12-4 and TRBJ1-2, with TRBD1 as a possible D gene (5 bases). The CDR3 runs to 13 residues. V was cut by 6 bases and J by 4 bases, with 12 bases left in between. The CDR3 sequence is CASSHGQVYGYTF. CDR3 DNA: TGTGCCAGCAGCCATGGACAAGTCTATGGCTACACCTTC.

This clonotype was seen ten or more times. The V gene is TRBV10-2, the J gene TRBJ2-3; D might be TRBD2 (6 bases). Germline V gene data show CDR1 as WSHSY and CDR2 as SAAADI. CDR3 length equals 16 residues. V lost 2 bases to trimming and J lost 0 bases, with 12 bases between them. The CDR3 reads CASSEPGGASTDTQYF. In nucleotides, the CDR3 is TGCGCCAGCAGTGAGCCAGGAGGGGCTAGCACAGATACGCAGTATTTT.

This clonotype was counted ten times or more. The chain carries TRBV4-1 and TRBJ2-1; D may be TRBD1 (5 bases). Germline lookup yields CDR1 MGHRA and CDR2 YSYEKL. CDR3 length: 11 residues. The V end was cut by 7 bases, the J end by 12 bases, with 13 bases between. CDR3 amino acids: CASTQGLRQFF. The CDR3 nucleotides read TGCGCCAGCACCCAGGGATTAAGGCAGTTCTTC.

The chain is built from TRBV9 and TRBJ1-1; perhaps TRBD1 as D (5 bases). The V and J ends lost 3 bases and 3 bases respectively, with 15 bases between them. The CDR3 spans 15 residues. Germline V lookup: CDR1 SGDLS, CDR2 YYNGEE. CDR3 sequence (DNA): TGTGCCAGCAGCGCCTGGACTGGGGGGGACACTGAAGCTTTCTTT. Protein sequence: CASSAWTGGDTEAFF.

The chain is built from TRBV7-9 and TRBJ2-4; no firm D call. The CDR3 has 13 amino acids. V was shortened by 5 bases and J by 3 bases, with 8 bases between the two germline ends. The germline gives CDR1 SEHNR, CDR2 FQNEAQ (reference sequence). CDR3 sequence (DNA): TGTGCCAGCAGCCCCCTCAGCAAAAACATTCAGTACTTC. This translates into CASSPLSKNIQYF.

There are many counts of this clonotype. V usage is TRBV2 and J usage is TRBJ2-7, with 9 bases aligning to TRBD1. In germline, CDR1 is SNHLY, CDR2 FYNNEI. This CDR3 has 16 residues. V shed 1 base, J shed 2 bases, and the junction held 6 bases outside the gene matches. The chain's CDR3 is CASSEGGRDRAYEQYF. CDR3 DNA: TGTGCCAGCAGTGAAGGGGGCCGGGACAGGGCCTACGAGCAGTACTTC. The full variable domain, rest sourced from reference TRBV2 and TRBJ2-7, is EPEVTQTPSHQVTQMGQEVILRCVPISNHLYFYWYRQILGQKVEFLVSFYNNEISEKSEIFDDQFSVERPDGSNFTLKIRSTKLEDSAMYFCASSEGGRDRAYEQYFGPGTRLTVT.

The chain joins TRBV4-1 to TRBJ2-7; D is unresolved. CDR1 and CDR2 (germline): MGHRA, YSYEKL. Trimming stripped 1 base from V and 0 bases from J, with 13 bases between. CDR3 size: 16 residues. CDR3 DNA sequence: TGCGCCAGCAGCCAAGGCAGGTCTCCCGTCTCCTACGAGCAGTACTTC. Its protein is CASSQGRSPVSYEQYF.

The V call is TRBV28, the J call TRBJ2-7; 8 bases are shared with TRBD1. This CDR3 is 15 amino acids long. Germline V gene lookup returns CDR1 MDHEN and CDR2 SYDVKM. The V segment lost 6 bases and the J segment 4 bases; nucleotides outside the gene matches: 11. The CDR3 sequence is CASRVYGTGLYEQYF. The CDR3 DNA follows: TGTGCCAGCAGAGTGTATGGGACAGGACTTTACGAGCAGTACTTC. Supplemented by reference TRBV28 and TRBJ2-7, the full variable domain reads DVKVTQSSRYLVKRTGEKVFLECVQDMDHENMFWYRQDPGLGLRLIYFSYDVKMKEKGDIPEGYSVSREKKERFSLILESASTNQTSMYLCASRVYGTGLYEQYFGPGTRLTVT.

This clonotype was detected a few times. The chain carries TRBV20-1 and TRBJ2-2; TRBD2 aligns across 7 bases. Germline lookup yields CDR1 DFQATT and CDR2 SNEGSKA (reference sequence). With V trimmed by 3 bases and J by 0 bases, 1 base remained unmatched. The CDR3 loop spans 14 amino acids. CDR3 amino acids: CSASAGANTGELFF. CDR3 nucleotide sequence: TGCAGTGCTAGTGCGGGGGCGAACACCGGGGAGCTGTTTTTT.

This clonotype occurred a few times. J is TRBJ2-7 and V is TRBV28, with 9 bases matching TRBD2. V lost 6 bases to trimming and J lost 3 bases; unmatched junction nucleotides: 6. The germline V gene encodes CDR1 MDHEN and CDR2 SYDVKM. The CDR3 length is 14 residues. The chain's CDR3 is CASRASGIHYEQYF. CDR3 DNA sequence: TGTGCCAGCAGGGCTAGCGGGATCCACTACGAGCAGTACTTC.

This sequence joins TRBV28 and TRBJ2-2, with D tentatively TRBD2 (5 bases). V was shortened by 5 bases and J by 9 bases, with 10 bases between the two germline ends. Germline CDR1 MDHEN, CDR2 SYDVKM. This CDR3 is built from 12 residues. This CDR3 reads CASSGLSWELFF. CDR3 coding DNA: TGTGCCAGCAGTGGACTTTCTTGGGAGCTGTTTTTT.

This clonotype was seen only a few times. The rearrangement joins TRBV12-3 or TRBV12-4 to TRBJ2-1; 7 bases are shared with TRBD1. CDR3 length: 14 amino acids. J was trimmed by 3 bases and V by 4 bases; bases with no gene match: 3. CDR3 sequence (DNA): TGTGCCAGCAGTTCGGCAGGGGGCTACAATGAGCAGTTCTTC. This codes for CASSSAGGYNEQFF.

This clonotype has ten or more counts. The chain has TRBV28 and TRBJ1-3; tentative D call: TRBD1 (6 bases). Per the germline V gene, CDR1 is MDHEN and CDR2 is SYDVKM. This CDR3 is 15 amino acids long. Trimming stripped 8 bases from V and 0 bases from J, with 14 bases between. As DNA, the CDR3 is TGTGCCAGCTTTGAGGGGGTTTACTCTGGAAACACCATATATTTT. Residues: CASFEGVYSGNTIYF.

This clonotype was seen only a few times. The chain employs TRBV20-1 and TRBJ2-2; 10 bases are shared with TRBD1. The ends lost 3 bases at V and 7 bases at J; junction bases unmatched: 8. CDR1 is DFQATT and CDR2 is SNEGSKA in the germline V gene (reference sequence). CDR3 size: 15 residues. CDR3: CSASEGQGFGGELFF. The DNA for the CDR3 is TGCAGTGCTAGTGAGGGACAGGGGTTTGGCGGGGAGCTGTTTTTT.

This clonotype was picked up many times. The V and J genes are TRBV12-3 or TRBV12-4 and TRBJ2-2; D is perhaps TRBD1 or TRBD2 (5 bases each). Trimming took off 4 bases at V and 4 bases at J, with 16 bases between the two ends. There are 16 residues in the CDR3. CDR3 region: CASSSVRGRRTGELFF. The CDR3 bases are TGTGCCAGCAGTTCCGTCCGGGGCAGGCGCACCGGGGAGCTGTTTTTT.

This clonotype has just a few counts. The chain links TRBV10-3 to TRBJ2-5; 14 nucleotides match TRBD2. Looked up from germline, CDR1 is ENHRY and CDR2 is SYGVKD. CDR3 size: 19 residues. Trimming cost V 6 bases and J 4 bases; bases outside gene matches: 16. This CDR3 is CAISLSPGLAGDSPETQYF. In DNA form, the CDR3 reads TGTGCCATCAGCCTATCACCGGGACTAGCGGGAGATTCTCCAGAGACCCAGTACTTC.

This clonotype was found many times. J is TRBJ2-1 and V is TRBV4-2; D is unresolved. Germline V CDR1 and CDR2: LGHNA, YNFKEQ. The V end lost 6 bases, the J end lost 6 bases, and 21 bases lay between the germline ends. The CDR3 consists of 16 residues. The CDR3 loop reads CASRSPIGKFPNEQFF. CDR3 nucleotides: TGTGCCAGCAGATCACCCATCGGTAAATTCCCCAATGAGCAGTTCTTC.

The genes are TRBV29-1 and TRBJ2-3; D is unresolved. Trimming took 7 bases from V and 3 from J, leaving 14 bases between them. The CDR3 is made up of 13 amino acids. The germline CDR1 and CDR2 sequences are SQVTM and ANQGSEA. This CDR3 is CSDLRLGTDTQYF. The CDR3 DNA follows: TGCAGCGACTTGAGGTTGGGGACAGATACGCAGTATTTT.